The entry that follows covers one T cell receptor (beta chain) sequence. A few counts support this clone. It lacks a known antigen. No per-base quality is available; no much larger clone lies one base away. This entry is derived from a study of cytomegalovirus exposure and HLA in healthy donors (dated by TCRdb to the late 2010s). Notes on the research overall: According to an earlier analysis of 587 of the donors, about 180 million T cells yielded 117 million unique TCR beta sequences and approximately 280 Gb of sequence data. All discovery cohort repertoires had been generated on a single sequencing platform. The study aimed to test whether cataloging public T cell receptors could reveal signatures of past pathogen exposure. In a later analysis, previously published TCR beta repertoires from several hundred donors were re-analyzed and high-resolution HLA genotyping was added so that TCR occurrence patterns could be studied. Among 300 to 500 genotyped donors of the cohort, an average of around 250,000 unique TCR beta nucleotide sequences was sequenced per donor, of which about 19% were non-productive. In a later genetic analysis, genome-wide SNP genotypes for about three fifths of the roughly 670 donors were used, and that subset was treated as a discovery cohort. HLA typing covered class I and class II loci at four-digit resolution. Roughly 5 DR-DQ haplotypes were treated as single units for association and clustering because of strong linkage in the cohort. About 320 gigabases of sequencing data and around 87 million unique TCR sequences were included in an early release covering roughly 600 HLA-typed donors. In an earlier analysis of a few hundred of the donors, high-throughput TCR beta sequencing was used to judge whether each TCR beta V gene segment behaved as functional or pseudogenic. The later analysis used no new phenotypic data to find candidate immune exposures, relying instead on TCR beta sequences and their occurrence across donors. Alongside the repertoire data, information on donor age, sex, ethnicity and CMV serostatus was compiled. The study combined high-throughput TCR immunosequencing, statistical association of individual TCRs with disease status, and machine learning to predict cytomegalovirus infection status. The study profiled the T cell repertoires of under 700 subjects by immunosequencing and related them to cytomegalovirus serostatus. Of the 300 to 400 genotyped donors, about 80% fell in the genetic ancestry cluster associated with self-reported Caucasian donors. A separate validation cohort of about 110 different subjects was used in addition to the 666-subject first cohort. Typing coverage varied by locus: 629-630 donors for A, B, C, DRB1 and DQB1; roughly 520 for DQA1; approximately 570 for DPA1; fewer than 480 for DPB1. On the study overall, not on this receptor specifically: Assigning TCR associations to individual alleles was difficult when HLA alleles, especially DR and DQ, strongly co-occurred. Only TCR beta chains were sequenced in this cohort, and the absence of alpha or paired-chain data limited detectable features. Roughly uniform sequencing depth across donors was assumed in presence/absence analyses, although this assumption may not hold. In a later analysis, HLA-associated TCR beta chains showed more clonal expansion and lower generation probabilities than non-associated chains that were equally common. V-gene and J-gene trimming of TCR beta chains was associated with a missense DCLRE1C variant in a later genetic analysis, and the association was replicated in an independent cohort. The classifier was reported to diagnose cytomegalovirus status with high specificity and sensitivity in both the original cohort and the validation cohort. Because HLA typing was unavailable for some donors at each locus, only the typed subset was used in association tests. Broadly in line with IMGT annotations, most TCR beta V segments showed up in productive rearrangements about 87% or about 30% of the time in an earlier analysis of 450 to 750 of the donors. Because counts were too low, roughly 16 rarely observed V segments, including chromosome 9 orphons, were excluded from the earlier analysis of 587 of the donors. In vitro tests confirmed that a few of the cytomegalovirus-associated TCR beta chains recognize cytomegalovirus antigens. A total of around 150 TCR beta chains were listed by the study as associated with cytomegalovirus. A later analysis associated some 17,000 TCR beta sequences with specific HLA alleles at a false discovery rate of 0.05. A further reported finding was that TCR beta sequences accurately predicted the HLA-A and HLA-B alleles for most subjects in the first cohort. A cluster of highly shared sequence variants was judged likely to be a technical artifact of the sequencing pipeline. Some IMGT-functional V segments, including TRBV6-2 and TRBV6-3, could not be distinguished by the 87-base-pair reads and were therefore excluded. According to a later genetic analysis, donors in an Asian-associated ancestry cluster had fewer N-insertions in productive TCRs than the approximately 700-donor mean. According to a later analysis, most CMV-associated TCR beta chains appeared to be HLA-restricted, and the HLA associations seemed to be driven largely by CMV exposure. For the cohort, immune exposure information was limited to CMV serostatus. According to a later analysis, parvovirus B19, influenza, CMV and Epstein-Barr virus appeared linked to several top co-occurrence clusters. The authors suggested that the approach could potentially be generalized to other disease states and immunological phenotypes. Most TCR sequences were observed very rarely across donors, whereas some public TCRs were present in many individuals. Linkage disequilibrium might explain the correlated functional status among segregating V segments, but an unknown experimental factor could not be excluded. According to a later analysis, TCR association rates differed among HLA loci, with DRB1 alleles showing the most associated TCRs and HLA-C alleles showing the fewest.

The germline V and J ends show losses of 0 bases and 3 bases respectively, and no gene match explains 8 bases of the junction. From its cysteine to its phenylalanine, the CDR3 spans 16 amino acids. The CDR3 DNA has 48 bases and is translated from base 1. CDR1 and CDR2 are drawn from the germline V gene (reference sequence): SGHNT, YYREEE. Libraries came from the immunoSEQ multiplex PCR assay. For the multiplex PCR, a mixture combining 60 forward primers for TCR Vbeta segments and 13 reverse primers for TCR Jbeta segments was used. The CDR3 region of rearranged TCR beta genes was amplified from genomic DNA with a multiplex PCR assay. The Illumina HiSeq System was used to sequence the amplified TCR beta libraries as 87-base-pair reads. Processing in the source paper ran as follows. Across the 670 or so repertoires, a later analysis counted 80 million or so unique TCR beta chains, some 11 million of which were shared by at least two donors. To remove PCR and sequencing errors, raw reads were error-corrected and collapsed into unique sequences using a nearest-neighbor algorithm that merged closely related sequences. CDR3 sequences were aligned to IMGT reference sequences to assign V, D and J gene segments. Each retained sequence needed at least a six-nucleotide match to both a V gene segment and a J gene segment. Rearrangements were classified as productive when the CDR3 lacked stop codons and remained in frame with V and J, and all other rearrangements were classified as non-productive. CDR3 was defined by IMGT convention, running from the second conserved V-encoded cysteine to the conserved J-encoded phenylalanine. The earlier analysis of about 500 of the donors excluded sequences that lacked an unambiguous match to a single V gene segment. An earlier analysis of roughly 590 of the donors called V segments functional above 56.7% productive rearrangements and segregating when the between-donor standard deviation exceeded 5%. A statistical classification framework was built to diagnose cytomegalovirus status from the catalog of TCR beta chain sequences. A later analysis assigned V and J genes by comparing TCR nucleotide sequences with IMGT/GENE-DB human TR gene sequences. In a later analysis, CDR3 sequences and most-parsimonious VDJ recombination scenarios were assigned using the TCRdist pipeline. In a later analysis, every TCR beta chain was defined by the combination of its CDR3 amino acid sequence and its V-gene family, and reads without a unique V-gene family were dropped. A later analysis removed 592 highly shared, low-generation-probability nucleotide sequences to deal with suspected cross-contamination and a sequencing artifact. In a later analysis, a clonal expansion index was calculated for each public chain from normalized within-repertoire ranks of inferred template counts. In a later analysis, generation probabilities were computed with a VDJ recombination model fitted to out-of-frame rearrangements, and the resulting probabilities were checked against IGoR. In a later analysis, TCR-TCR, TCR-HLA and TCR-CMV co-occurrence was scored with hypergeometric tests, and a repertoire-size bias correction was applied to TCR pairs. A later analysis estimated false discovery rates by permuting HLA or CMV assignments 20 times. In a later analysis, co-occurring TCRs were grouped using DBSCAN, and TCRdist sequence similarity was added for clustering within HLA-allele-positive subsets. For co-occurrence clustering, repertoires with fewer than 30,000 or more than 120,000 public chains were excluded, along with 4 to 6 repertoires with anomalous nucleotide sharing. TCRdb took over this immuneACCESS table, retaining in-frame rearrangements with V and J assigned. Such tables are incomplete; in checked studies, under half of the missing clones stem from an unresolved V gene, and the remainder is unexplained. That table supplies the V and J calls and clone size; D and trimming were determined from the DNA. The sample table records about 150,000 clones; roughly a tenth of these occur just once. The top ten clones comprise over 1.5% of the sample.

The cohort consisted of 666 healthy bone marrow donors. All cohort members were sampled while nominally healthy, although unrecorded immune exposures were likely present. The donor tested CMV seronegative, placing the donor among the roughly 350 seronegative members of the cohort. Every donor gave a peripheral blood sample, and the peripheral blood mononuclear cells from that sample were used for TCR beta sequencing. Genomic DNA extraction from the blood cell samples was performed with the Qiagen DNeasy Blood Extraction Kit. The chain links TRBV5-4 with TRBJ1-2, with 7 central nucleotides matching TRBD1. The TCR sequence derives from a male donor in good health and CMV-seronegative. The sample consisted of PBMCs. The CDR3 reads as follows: CASSLGVRGLDYGYTF. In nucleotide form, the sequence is TGTGCCAGCAGCTTGGGGGTCAGGGGGTTAGACTATGGCTACACCTTC.